These 5 T cell receptor beta chains share one sample of origin, sequenced in a study of blood T cells in healthy people across ages. Alongside a J-beta primer mix, a sample-barcoded 5' primer served in a second PCR lasting about 7 to 12 cycles. One entry per CDR3 protein results from TCRdb running MiXCR on the 5' RACE reads. The sample includes about 760,000 distinct CDR3 sequences, around a quarter of them seen just once. These data also formed part of another study, on T cells of mothers and their children.

Sequencing used blood. Every receptor here comes from a boy aged 5-17 years in good health.

The rearrangement links TRBV7-9 to TRBJ2-5; D is possibly TRBD2 (5 bases). Germline CDR1 SEHNR, CDR2 FQNEAQ (reference sequence). Between the trimmed V and J ends, which lost 2 bases and 5 bases, there was a span of 15 bases. The CDR3 is made up of 15 amino acids. The CDR3 is CASSLPLDYRETQYF. In DNA form, the CDR3 reads TGTGCCAGCAGCTTACCCCTCGACTACCGGGAGACCCAGTACTTC.

This chain joins TRBV10-3 and TRBJ1-3; D call uncertain. The germline V gene encodes CDR1 ENHRY and CDR2 SYGVKD. This CDR3 has 14 amino acids. V was clipped by 3 bases and J by 0 bases, with 6 bases between them. CDR3 region: CAISDPDSGNTIYF. DNA of the CDR3: TGTGCCATCAGTGACCCCGACTCTGGAAACACCATATATTTT.

This clonotype occurred once. The rearrangement links TRBV21-1 to TRBJ2-5. TRBV21-1 is flagged as a pseudogene. This CDR3 spans 17 amino acids. The CDR3 nucleotides are TGTGCCAGCAGCAAAGCCGTTAGTGGGTCGGATGTAGAGACCCAGTACTTC. Its protein product is CASSKAVSGSDVETQYF.

This clonotype was counted between two and nine times. The V gene is TRBV5-1, the J gene TRBJ2-5, with 14 bases matching TRBD2. V shed 3 bases and J 10 bases; nucleotides not matched to a gene: 11. This CDR3 is built from 16 residues. Per germline, CDR1 SGHRS and CDR2 YFSETQ. CDR3 loop: CASSWTGTSGSGGQYF. CDR3 bases: TGCGCCAGCAGCTGGACCGGGACTAGCGGGAGTGGAGGCCAGTACTTC.

The rearrangement links TRBV20-1 to TRBJ2-5; 7 nucleotides agree with TRBD1. The J call may be wrong; the DNA end is better matched by TRBJ2-7. CDR1 and CDR2 (germline): DFQATT, SNEGSKA (reference sequence). This CDR3 is 15 amino acids long. For the CDR3, the DNA is TGCAGTGCTAGAGCCCCCGGACAGGACCCCTACGAGCAGTACTTC. Translated, it gives CSARAPGQDPYEQYF.